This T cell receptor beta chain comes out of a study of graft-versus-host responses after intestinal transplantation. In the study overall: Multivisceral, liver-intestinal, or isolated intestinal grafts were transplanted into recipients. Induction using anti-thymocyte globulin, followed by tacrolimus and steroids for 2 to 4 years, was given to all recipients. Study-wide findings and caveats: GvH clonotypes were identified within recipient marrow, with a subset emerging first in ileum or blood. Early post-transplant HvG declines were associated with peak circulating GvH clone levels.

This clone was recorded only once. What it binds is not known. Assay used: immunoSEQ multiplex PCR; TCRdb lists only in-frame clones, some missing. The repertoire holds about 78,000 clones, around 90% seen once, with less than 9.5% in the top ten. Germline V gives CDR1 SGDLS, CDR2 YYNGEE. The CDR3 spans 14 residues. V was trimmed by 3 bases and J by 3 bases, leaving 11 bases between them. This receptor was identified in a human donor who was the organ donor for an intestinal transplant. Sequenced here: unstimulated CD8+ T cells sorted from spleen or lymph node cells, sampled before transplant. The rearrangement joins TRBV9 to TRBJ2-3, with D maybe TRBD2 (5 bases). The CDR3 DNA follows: TGTGCCAGCAGCGCTAGGACTTATACAGATACGCAGTATTTT. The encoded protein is CASSARTYTDTQYF.